Listed below are T cell receptor beta chains from one sample, sequenced in a study of T cells in Graves' hyperthyroidism and ophthalmopathy. Each CDR3 protein is one row after TCRdb ran MiXCR on the multiplex PCR reads. The sample lists around 690,000 distinct CDR3 sequences; approximately 15% were seen once. The sequenced sample was blood. The receptor source for this set is a man aged 50 to 60 with Graves' hyperthyroidism. Each CDR3 is given with its conserved first and last residue. D genes are given only for firm matches. Where a row states a size, it is once, few, many or the class of an expanded clone; other rows omit it.

D,size,V,J,CDR3,DNA
TRBD1,few,TRBV6-9,TRBJ1-2,CASSYASDRGDGYTF,TGTGCCAGCAGTTACGCCTCGGACAGGGGTGATGGCTACACCTTC
TRBD1,-,TRBV12-3/TRBV12-4,TRBJ2-2,CASSFPHGGTGGTGELFF,TGTGCCAGCAGTTTTCCGCATGGAGGGACAGGGGGCACCGGGGAGCTGTTTTTT
-,many,TRBV27,TRBJ1-2,CASSPQNGYGYTF,TGTGCCAGCAGCCCCCAGAATGGGTACGGCTACACCTTC
TRBD2,many,TRBV10-3,TRBJ2-5,CAISQTSGSYQETQYF,TGTGCCATCAGCCAGACTAGCGGGAGTTACCAAGAGACCCAGTACTTC
-,-,TRBV9,TRBJ2-3,CASSVGVGSTDTQYF,TGTGCCAGCAGCGTAGGGGTCGGTAGCACAGATACGCAGTATTTT
-,many,TRBV19,TRBJ1-5,CASSQQSNQPQHF,TGTGCCAGTAGCCAACAGAGCAATCAGCCCCAGCATTTT
TRBD1,many,TRBV27,TRBJ2-5,CASSSLDREETQYF,TGTGCCAGCAGTTCCCTGGACAGGGAAGAGACCCAGTACTTC
-,few,TRBV7-8,TRBJ2-3,CASSLARLLVSTDTQYF,TGTGCCAGCAGCTTAGCGAGACTTCTAGTAAGCACAGATACGCAGTATTTT
TRBD1,few,TRBV4-1,TRBJ1-2,CASRDRDLGGYTF,TGCGCCAGCAGGGACAGGGATTTAGGTGGCTACACCTTC
TRBD1,many,TRBV10-3,TRBJ2-1,CAILRGTGGYEQFF,TGTGCCATCCTCAGGGGGACAGGGGGATATGAGCAGTTCTTC
-,many,TRBV28,TRBJ2-1,CASAPEVRYNEQFF,TGTGCCAGTGCCCCGGAGGTTCGCTACAATGAGCAGTTCTTC
TRBD2,many,TRBV12-3/TRBV12-4,TRBJ2-3,CASSFSAGQSSTDTQYF,TGTGCCAGCAGTTTTTCAGCGGGGCAATCTAGCACAGATACGCAGTATTTT
-,-,TRBV14,TRBJ2-2,CASSRTGYANTGELFF,TGTGCCAGCAGCCGTACCGGGTATGCGAACACCGGGGAGCTGTTTTTT
TRBD2,many,TRBV5-8,TRBJ2-5,CASSFQLAETQYF,TGTGCCAGCAGCTTTCAACTAGCGGAGACCCAGTACTTC
-,many,TRBV12-3/TRBV12-4,TRBJ2-7,CASRARSSYEQYF,TGTGCCAGCAGGGCGAGGAGCTCCTACGAGCAGTACTTC
-,-,TRBV5-1,TRBJ2-4,CASSLGRARDIQYF,TGCGCCAGCAGCCTGGGTAGGGCCCGGGACATTCAGTACTTC
TRBD2,many,TRBV11-2,TRBJ2-5,CASSPLETSGRSQETQYF,TGTGCCAGCAGCCCCCTAGAGACTAGCGGGAGATCCCAAGAGACCCAGTACTTC
-,few,TRBV7-2,TRBJ2-3,CASSLGRGGGTDTQYF,TGTGCCAGCAGCTTAGGCAGGGGTGGGGGCACAGATACGCAGTATTTT
-,-,TRBV25-1,TRBJ1-4,CASSESTGEKLFF,TGTGCCAGCAGTGAATCCACTGGAGAAAAACTGTTTTTT
-,many,TRBV2,TRBJ2-1,CASSEVHRERGNEQFF,TGTGCCAGCAGTGAAGTACACAGGGAGAGGGGCAATGAGCAGTTCTTC
TRBD2,-,TRBV4-3,TRBJ2-3,CASSQGGSSGLSYNTDTQYF,TGCGCCAGCAGCCAAGGTGGTTCTAGCGGGTTATCCTACAACACAGATACGCAGTATTTT
TRBD2,many,TRBV7-2,TRBJ2-3,CASTELPSGRGDTQYF,TGTGCCAGCACCGAGCTGCCCAGCGGGAGGGGTGATACGCAGTATTTT
-,few,TRBV18,TRBJ2-1,CASSPTSERFSEQFF,TGTGCCAGCTCACCGACGAGTGAGCGGTTCAGTGAGCAGTTCTTC
-,many,TRBV28,TRBJ1-2,CASSPQGRRNYGYTF,TGTGCCAGCAGTCCACAGGGTAGACGGAACTATGGCTACACCTTC
TRBD2,many,TRBV5-1,TRBJ2-7,CASSSGTSGVTYEQYF,TGCGCCAGCAGCTCGGGGACTAGCGGGGTTACCTACGAGCAGTACTTC
-,many,TRBV5-1,TRBJ2-7,CASSLEWGSYEQYF,TGCGCCAGCAGCTTGGAGTGGGGTTCCTACGAGCAGTACTTC
TRBD1,many,TRBV7-2,TRBJ1-4,CASSPQVDRGNEKLFF,TGTGCCAGCAGCCCGCAGGTGGACAGGGGTAATGAAAAACTGTTTTTT
-,many,TRBV2,TRBJ2-7,CASRRTLEGGSYEQYF,TGTGCCAGCAGGCGTACGCTAGAAGGGGGGTCCTACGAGCAGTACTTC
-,many,TRBV19,TRBJ2-3,CARLNTDTQYF,TGTGCCAGACTCAACACAGATACGCAGTATTTT
-,few,TRBV5-1,TRBJ1-1,CASSLDGGFFTEAFF,TGCGCCAGCAGCTTAGACGGAGGGTTCTTCACTGAAGCTTTCTTT
TRBD2,many,TRBV5-1,TRBJ2-7,CASTEISGGSYEQYF,TGCGCCAGCACCGAGATAAGCGGGGGGTCCTACGAGCAGTACTTC
-,few,TRBV4-1,TRBJ2-7,CASREGGGSGLEQYF,TGCGCCAGCAGAGAAGGGGGGGGGAGCGGCCTCGAGCAGTACTTC
-,few,TRBV6-6,TRBJ2-3,CASSYSVGTATQYF,TGTGCCAGCAGTTACTCAGTGGGAACGGCTACGCAGTATTTT
-,few,TRBV3-2,TRBJ2-5,CASRLLRDPETQYF,TGTGCCAGCAGGCTTCTGAGGGACCCAGAGACCCAGTACTTC
TRBD2,-,TRBV11-2,TRBJ2-1,CASSLVLAGTTYNEQFF,TGTGCCAGCAGCTTAGTGCTAGCGGGGACCACCTACAATGAGCAGTTCTTC
-,-,TRBV7-6,TRBJ1-5,CASSLERPGVGNQPQHF,TGTGCCAGCAGCTTAGAAAGGCCAGGGGTGGGCAATCAGCCCCAGCATTTT
TRBD1,many,TRBV29-1,TRBJ1-1,CSVGQGPLGTEAFF,TGCAGCGTAGGACAGGGTCCCTTGGGCACTGAAGCTTTCTTT
TRBD1,many,TRBV19,TRBJ1-1,CASSIEWDRPNINTEAFF,TGTGCCAGTAGTATTGAGTGGGACAGGCCGAACATTAACACTGAAGCTTTCTTT
-,many,TRBV30,TRBJ1-2,CACFNRVGYGYTF,TGTGCCTGTTTCAACAGGGTAGGGTATGGCTACACCTTC
-,-,TRBV6-1,TRBJ1-2,CASSEVGGAYGYTF,TGTGCCAGCAGTGAAGTGGGGGGGGCCTATGGCTACACCTTC
TRBD2,-,TRBV28,TRBJ2-1,CASTLSWAGGPHEQFF,TGTGCCAGCACTCTTAGTTGGGCGGGAGGGCCCCATGAGCAGTTCTTC
-,many,TRBV27,TRBJ2-4,CASSYRDSHKNIQYF,TGTGCCAGCAGTTATAGGGACTCACACAAAAACATTCAGTACTTC
-,-,TRBV19,TRBJ1-1,CASSMKGHRGAEAFF,TGTGCCAGTAGTATGAAGGGCCATCGAGGGGCTGAAGCTTTCTTT